This T cell receptor beta chain was sequenced in a study of siplizumab effects on memory and regulatory T cells. Study-wide results and caveats: There was no confirmation of the suppressive function of proliferating Tregs from siplizumab cultures.

This CDR3 is 18 amino acids long. Germline CDR1 SGDLS, CDR2 YYNGEE. Trimming cost V 0 bases and J 0 bases; bases outside gene matches: 5. In regard to this clone: Its specificity is unknown.

The table came from immunoSEQ multiplex PCR; TCRdb's copy has only in-frame clones and leaves some out. The sample gives tens of thousands of clones, about nine tenths of which show up once; around 1.4% is in the top ten. The receptor was derived from a human donor in good health. The chain uses TRBV9 and TRBJ2-5; the match to TRBD2 covers 13 bases. Material: Tregs sorted from blood. DNA of the CDR3: TGTGCCAGCAGCGTAGGGACTAGCGGGGGATCGTACCAAGAGACCCAGTACTTC. Protein sequence: CASSVGTSGGSYQETQYF.